These T cell receptor beta chains were read from a single sample in a study of T-cell reconstitution after alpha-beta-depleted transplantation in children. TCRdb re-called the PCR reads with MiXCR, one entry per CDR3 protein. The table lists about 77,000 distinct CDR3 sequences, 15% to 20% of them singletons. The sequencing here drew on PBMCs, mostly from graft donor cells, taken 360 days after TCRalphabeta/CD19-depleted stem cell transplant. These receptor sequences come from a male patient aged 2 to 9 who had a stem cell transplant for acute lymphoblastic leukemia, so the T cells may come from the graft donor. Each CDR3 is given with its conserved first and last residue. Each record gives: J gene, clone size, V gene, D gene, CDR3 protein, CDR3 DNA. D genes are given only for firm matches. A clone size is listed for some rows: how often the clone was seen (once, few, many), or a class if it is expanded.

J gene: TRBJ2-3
clone size: few
V gene: TRBV10-3
D gene: TRBD2
CDR3 protein: CAISPPGLAAPDTQYF
CDR3 DNA: TGTGCCATCAGTCCACCGGGACTAGCCGCTCCAGATACGCAGTATTTT

J gene: TRBJ2-3
clone size: NA
V gene: TRBV7-9
D gene: TRBD2
CDR3 protein: CASQRGSTDTQYF
CDR3 DNA: TGTGCCAGCCAGCGGGGAAGCACAGATACGCAGTATTTT

J gene: TRBJ1-3
clone size: many
V gene: TRBV18
D gene: NA
CDR3 protein: CASSPQGPSSGNTIYF
CDR3 DNA: TGTGCCAGCTCACCACAGGGCCCAAGCTCTGGAAACACCATATATTTT

J gene: TRBJ2-7
clone size: NA
V gene: TRBV20-1
D gene: TRBD2
CDR3 protein: CSAGREGYEQYF
CDR3 DNA: TGCAGTGCTGGGCGGGAGGGCTACGAGCAGTACTTC

J gene: TRBJ2-5
clone size: NA
V gene: TRBV10-3
D gene: TRBD1
CDR3 protein: CAISRTGTQETQYF
CDR3 DNA: TGTGCCATCAGCCGGACAGGGACTCAAGAGACCCAGTACTTC

J gene: TRBJ1-1
clone size: few
V gene: TRBV18
D gene: NA
CDR3 protein: CASSPRALNTEAFF
CDR3 DNA: TGTGCCAGCTCACCCCGGGCTCTGAACACTGAAGCTTTCTTT

J gene: TRBJ2-1
clone size: few
V gene: TRBV3-1
D gene: TRBD2
CDR3 protein: CASSRKGLAGGPYEQFF
CDR3 DNA: TGTGCCAGCAGCCGCAAGGGACTAGCGGGAGGGCCCTATGAGCAGTTCTTC

J gene: TRBJ2-1
clone size: NA
V gene: TRBV24-1
D gene: TRBD2
CDR3 protein: CATSDLYGRDNEQFF
CDR3 DNA: TGTGCCACCAGTGATTTATACGGGAGGGACAATGAGCAGTTCTTC

J gene: TRBJ2-7
clone size: few
V gene: TRBV5-4
D gene: TRBD2
CDR3 protein: CASSLSMASGAYEQYF
CDR3 DNA: TGTGCCAGCAGCTTGAGCATGGCTAGCGGGGCGTACGAGCAGTACTTC

J gene: TRBJ1-1
clone size: NA
V gene: TRBV7-9
D gene: TRBD1
CDR3 protein: CASSRTGGFRAFF
CDR3 DNA: TGTGCCAGCAGCCGGACAGGGGGCTTCAGAGCTTTCTTT

J gene: TRBJ1-6
clone size: NA
V gene: TRBV25-1
D gene: NA
CDR3 protein: CASSDTEEGGPLHF
CDR3 DNA: TGTGCCAGCAGTGATACAGAGGAAGGGGGACCCCTCCACTTT

J gene: TRBJ1-6
clone size: few
V gene: TRBV4-1
D gene: NA
CDR3 protein: CASSQKGGGNSPLHF
CDR3 DNA: TGCGCCAGCAGCCAAAAGGGTGGTGGCAATTCACCCCTCCACTTT

J gene: TRBJ2-1
clone size: NA
V gene: TRBV6-1
D gene: TRBD2
CDR3 protein: CASRGRTSGYEQFF
CDR3 DNA: TGTGCCAGCAGGGGGAGGACTAGCGGGTATGAGCAGTTCTTC

J gene: TRBJ2-1
clone size: few
V gene: TRBV10-3
D gene: NA
CDR3 protein: CAISEARSNEQFF
CDR3 DNA: TGTGCCATCAGTGAGGCTAGGAGCAATGAGCAGTTCTTC

J gene: TRBJ2-5
clone size: NA
V gene: TRBV24-1
D gene: NA
CDR3 protein: CATSDPRQTNGGKTQYF
CDR3 DNA: TGTGCCACCAGTGACCCGCGACAGACTAATGGAGGAAAGACCCAGTACTTC

J gene: TRBJ2-2
clone size: NA
V gene: TRBV19
D gene: NA
CDR3 protein: CASKHLLRDTGELFF
CDR3 DNA: TGTGCCAGTAAACACCTGCTAAGGGACACCGGGGAGCTGTTTTTT

J gene: TRBJ2-3
clone size: many
V gene: TRBV24-1
D gene: TRBD2
CDR3 protein: CATSEAAGTDTQYF
CDR3 DNA: TGTGCCACCAGTGAAGCAGCGGGGACTGATACGCAGTATTTT

J gene: TRBJ1-5
clone size: few
V gene: TRBV7-9
D gene: NA
CDR3 protein: CASSLVGPQPQHF
CDR3 DNA: TGTGCCAGCAGCTTAGTGGGCCCGCAGCCCCAGCATTTT

J gene: TRBJ2-2
clone size: many
V gene: TRBV12-3/TRBV12-4
D gene: NA
CDR3 protein: CASIDSLGTGELFF
CDR3 DNA: TGTGCCAGCATCGACTCGTTGGGTACCGGGGAGCTGTTTTTT

J gene: TRBJ2-7
clone size: many
V gene: TRBV28
D gene: NA
CDR3 protein: CACHRVGYEQYF
CDR3 DNA: TGTGCCTGCCACAGGGTCGGCTACGAGCAGTACTTC

J gene: TRBJ2-2
clone size: many
V gene: TRBV12-3/TRBV12-4
D gene: NA
CDR3 protein: CASSKTGELFF
CDR3 DNA: TGTGCCAGCAGTAAGACCGGGGAGCTGTTTTTT

J gene: TRBJ2-7
clone size: NA
V gene: TRBV5-1
D gene: NA
CDR3 protein: CASSPAGRYEQYF
CDR3 DNA: TGCGCCAGCAGCCCTGCGGGACGCTACGAGCAGTACTTC

J gene: TRBJ2-5
clone size: many
V gene: TRBV4-2
D gene: NA
CDR3 protein: CASSQDGSILGETQYF
CDR3 DNA: TGTGCCAGCAGCCAAGATGGAAGCATCCTAGGGGAGACCCAGTACTTC

J gene: TRBJ2-5
clone size: NA
V gene: TRBV12-5
D gene: NA
CDR3 protein: CASGLVKDGELVTYQETQYF
CDR3 DNA: TGTGCTAGTGGTTTGGTAAAGGACGGAGAACTCGTTACGTACCAAGAGACCCAGTACTTC

J gene: TRBJ2-7
clone size: few
V gene: TRBV5-1
D gene: NA
CDR3 protein: CASSLEWLYEQYF
CDR3 DNA: TGCGCCAGCAGCTTGGAGTGGTTGTACGAGCAGTACTTC

J gene: TRBJ2-1
clone size: few
V gene: TRBV12-3/TRBV12-4
D gene: TRBD1
CDR3 protein: CASSLGTGTNEQFF
CDR3 DNA: TGTGCCAGCAGTTTAGGGACAGGGACCAATGAGCAGTTCTTC

J gene: TRBJ2-3
clone size: NA
V gene: TRBV5-6
D gene: NA
CDR3 protein: CASSSRGPQRRTDTQYF
CDR3 DNA: TGTGCCAGCAGCTCCCGGGGCCCACAGAGACGCACAGATACGCAGTATTTT

J gene: TRBJ2-3
clone size: NA
V gene: TRBV12-3/TRBV12-4
D gene: NA
CDR3 protein: CASSSWTPSTDTQYF
CDR3 DNA: TGTGCCAGCAGTTCTTGGACCCCTAGCACAGATACGCAGTATTTT